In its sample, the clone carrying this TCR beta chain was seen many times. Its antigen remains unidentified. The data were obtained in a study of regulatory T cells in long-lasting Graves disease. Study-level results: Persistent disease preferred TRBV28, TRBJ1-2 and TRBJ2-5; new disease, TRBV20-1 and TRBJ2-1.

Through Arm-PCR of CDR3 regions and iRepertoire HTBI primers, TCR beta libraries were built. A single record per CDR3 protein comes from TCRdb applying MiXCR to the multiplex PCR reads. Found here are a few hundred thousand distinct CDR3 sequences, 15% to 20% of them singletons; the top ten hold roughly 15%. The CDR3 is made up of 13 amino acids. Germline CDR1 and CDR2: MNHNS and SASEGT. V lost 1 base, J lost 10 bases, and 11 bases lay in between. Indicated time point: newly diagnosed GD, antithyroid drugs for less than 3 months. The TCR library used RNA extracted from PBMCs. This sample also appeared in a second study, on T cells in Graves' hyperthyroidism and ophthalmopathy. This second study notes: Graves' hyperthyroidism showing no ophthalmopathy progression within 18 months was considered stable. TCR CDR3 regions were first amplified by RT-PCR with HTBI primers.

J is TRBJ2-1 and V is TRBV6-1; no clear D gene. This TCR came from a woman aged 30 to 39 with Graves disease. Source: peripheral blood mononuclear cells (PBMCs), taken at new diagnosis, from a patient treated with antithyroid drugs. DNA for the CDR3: TGTGCCAGCAGTGAAGTAGGATTCCGGGAGCAGTTCTTC. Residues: CASSEVGFREQFF.